Below, one T cell receptor (beta chain) is given with its context. The data were obtained in a study of control samples from healthy donors and cancer patients. Trimming took 0 bases from V and 8 from J, leaving 17 bases between them. CDR3 length: 17 amino acids. CDR1 is LGHDT and CDR2 is YNNKEL in the germline V gene (reference sequence). Profiled with immunoSEQ multiplex PCR; TCRdb holds only in-frame clones, not every one. The table shows 150,000 or so clones, with just over 90% occurring only once. The rearrangement joins TRBV3-1 (or the pseudogene TRBV3-2) to TRBJ1-6; D is perhaps TRBD1 (6 bases). Input material: blood. This TCR was recovered from a woman aged 60-75 years in good health. The CDR3 is CASSQDRSGGWHSPLHF. CDR3 DNA: TGTGCCAGCAGCCAAGATCGGTCGGGGGGCTGGCATTCACCCCTCCACTTT.